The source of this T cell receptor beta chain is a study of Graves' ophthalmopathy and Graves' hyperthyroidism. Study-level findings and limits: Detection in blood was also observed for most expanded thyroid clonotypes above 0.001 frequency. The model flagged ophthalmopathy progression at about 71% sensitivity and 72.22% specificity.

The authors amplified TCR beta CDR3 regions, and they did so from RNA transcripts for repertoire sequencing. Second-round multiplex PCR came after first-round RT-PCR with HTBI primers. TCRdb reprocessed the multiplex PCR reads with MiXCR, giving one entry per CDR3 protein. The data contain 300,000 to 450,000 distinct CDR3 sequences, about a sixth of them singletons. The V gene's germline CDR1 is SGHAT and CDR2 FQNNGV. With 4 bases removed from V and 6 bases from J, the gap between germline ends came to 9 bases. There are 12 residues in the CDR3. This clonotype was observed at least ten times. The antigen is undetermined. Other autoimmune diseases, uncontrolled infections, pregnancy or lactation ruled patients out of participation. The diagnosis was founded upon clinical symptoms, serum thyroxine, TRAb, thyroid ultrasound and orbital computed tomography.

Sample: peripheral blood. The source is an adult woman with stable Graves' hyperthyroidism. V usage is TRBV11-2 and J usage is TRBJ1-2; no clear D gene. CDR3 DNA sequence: TGTGCCAGCAGCTCCGAATTAAATGGCTACACCTTC. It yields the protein CASSSELNGYTF.